This TCR beta chain was identified in a study of blood T cells in healthy people across ages. Findings and limits, study-wide: Getting older went along with TCR beta diversity per million T cells dropping roughly linearly. Considered underestimates were the diversity estimates obtained from one million T cells.

As to this clonotype: Its antigen remains unknown.

Trimming at V came to 6 bases and at J to 5 bases, leaving 3 bases not matched to a gene. The CDR3 sequence is 14 residues long. CDR1 and CDR2 from the germline V gene are DFQATT and SNEGSKA (reference sequence). Alongside a J-beta primer mix, a sample-barcoded 5' primer served in a second PCR lasting about 6 to 11 cycles. Each cDNA molecule, via a template-switch adaptor with 12 random nucleotides, was tagged. TCRdb reanalysed the 5' RACE reads using MiXCR and keeps one entry per CDR3 protein. The table includes about 780,000 distinct CDR3 sequences, around 45% detected once. What was sequenced was blood. The origin of this receptor is a man older than 75 in good health. The genes are TRBV20-1 and TRBJ2-1; TRBD2 matches 14 bases. CDR3 DNA: TGCAGTGCCAGGACTAGCGGGGGGAACAATGAGCAGTTCTTC. This encodes CSARTSGGNNEQFF.